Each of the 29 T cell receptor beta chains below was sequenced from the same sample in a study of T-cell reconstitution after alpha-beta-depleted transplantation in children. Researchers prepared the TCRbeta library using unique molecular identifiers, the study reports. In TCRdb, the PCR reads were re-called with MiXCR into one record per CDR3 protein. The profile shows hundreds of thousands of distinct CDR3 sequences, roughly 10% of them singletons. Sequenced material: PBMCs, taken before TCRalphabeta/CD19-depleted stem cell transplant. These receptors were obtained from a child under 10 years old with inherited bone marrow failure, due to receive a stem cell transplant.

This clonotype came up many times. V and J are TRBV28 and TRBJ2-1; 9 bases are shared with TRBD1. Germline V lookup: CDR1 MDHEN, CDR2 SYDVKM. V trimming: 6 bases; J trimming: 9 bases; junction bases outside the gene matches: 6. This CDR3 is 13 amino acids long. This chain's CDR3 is CASRGQGRSEQFF. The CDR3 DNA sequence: TGTGCCAGCAGGGGACAGGGTAGGAGTGAGCAGTTCTTC. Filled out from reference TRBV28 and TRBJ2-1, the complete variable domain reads DVKVTQSSRYLVKRTGEKVFLECVQDMDHENMFWYRQDPGLGLRLIYFSYDVKMKEKGDIPEGYSVSREKKERFSLILESASTNQTSMYLCASRGQGRSEQFFGPGTRLTVL.

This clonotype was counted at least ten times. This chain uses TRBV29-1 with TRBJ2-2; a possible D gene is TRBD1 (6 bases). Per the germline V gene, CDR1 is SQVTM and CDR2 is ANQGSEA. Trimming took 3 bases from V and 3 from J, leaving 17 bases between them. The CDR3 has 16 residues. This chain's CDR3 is CSVEGRQGSHTGELFF. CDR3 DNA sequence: TGCAGCGTTGAGGGTCGGCAGGGGAGCCACACCGGGGAGCTGTTTTTT.

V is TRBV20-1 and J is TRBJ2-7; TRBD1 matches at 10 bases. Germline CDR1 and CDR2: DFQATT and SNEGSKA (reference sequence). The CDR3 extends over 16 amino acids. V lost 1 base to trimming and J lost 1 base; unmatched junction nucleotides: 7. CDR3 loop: CSARGLDRGQSYEQYF. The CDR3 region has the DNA TGCAGTGCTAGAGGATTAGACAGGGGGCAGTCCTACGAGCAGTACTTC.

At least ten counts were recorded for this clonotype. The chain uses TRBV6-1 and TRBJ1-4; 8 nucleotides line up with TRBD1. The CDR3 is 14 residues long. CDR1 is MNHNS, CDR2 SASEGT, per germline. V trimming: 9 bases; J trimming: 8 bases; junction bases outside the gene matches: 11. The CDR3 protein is CASKRTGGNEKLFF. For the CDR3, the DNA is TGTGCCAGTAAGAGAACAGGGGGAAACGAAAAACTGTTTTTT.

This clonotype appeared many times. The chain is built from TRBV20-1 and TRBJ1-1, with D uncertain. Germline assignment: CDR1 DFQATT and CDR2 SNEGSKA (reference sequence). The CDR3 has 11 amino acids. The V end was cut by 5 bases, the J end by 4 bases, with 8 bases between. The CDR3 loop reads CSARRTTEAFF. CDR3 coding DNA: TGCAGTGCTCGGCGGACCACTGAAGCTTTCTTT.

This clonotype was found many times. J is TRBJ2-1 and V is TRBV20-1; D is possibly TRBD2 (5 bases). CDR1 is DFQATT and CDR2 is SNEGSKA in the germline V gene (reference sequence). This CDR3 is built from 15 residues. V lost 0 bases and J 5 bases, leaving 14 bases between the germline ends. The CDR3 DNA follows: TGCAGTGCTAGAGAGAGCCAGCGGATAAACAATGAGCAGTTCTTC. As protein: CSARESQRINNEQFF.

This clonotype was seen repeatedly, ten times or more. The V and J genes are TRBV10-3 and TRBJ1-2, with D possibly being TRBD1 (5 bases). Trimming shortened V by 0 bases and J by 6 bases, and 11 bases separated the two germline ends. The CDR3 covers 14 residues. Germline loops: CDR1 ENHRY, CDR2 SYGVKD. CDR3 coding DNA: TGTGCCATCAGTGAGTCGGCAGGGCCCAATGGCTACACCTTC. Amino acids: CAISESAGPNGYTF.

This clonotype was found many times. CDR3 in amino acids: CASRVEDYNEQFF. The CDR3 nucleotides read TGCGCCAGCAGAGTGGAAGACTACAATGAGCAGTTCTTC. The V gene is TRBV10-2, the J gene TRBJ2-1, with D unresolved. Trimming cost V 6 bases and J 3 bases, with 9 bases left between them. The germline CDR1 and CDR2 sequences are WSHSY and SAAADI. There are 13 residues in the CDR3.

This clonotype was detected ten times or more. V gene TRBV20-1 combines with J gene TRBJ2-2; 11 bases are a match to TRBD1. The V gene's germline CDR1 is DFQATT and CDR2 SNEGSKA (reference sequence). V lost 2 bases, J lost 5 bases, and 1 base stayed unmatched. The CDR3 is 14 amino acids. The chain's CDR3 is CSARWDRGTGELFF. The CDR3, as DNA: TGCAGTGCTAGATGGGACAGGGGGACCGGGGAGCTGTTTTTT.

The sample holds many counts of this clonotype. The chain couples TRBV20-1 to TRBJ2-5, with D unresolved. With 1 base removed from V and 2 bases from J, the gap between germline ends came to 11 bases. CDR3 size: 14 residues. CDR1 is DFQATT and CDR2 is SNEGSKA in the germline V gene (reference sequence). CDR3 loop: CSARGLDWQETQYF. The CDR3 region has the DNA TGCAGTGCTAGAGGGCTCGACTGGCAAGAGACCCAGTACTTC.

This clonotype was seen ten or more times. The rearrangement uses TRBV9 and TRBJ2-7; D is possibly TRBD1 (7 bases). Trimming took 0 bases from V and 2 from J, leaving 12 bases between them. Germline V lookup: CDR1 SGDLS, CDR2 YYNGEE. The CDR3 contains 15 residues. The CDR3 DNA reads TGTGCCAGCAGCGTAGGAGGCAGGGGGGCCTACGAGCAGTACTTC. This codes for CASSVGGRGAYEQYF.

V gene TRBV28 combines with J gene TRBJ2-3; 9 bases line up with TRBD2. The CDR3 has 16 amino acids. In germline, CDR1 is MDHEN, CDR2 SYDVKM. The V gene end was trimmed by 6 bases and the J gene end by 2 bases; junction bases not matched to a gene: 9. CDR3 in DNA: TGTGCCAGCAGCCTCTGGGCTAGCGGGACCACAGATACGCAGTATTTT. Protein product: CASSLWASGTTDTQYF.

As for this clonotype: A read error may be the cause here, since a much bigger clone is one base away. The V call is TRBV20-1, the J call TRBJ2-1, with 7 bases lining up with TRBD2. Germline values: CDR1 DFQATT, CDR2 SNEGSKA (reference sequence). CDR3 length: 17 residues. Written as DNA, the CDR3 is TGCTGTGCTAGAGGCATTTTTATTAGCGGGCTTTACAATGAGCAGTTCTTC. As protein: CCARGIFISGLYNEQFF.

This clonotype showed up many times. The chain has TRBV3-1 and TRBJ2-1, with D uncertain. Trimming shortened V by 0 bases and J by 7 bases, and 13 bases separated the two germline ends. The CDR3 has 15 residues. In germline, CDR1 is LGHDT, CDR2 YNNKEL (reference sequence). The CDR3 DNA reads TGTGCCAGCAGCCAAGAAGTCCGTGTCGGGAATGAGCAGTTCTTC. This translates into CASSQEVRVGNEQFF.

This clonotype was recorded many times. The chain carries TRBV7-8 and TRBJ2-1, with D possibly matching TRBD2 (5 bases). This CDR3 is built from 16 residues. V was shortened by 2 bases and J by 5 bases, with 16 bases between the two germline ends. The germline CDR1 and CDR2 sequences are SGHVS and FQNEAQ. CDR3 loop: CASSLKGRTLNNEQFF. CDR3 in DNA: TGTGCCAGCAGCTTAAAGGGTAGGACTTTAAACAATGAGCAGTTCTTC.

The CDR3 here is CASSPGSWGYEQYF. CDR3 coding DNA: TGCGCCAGCAGCCCTGGATCTTGGGGATACGAGCAGTACTTC. The chain links TRBV4-3 to TRBJ2-7; D not resolved. This CDR3 has 14 amino acids. V lost 4 bases and J lost 4, with 14 bases in between. Germline loops: CDR1 LGHNA, CDR2 YSLEER.

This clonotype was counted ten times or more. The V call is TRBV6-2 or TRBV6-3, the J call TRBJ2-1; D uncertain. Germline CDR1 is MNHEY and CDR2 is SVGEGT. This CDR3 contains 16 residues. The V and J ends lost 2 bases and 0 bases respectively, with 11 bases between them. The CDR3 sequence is CASSYRSPSSYNEQFF. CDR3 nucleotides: TGTGCCAGCAGTTACCGGTCCCCGAGCTCCTACAATGAGCAGTTCTTC.

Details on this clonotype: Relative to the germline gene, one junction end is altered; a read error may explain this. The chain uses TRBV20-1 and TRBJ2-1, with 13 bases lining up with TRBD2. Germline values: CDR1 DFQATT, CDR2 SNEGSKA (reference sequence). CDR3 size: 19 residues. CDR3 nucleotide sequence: TGCAGTGCTAGAGACGTAGAACTAGCGGGAGGGAAGTCCTACAATGAGCAGATCTTC. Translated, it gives CSARDVELAGGKSYNEQIF.

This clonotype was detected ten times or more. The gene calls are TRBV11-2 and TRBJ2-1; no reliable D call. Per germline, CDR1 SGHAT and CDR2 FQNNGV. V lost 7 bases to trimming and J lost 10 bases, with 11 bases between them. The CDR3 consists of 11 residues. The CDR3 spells CASNPGYEQFF. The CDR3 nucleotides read TGTGCCAGCAATCCCGGGTACGAGCAGTTCTTC.

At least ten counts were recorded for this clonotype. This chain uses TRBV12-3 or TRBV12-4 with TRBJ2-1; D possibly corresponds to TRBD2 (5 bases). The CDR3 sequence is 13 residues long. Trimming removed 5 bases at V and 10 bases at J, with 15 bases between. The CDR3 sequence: CASSPSSPAEQFF. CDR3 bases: TGTGCCAGCAGTCCATCTAGCCCTGCCGAGCAGTTCTTC.

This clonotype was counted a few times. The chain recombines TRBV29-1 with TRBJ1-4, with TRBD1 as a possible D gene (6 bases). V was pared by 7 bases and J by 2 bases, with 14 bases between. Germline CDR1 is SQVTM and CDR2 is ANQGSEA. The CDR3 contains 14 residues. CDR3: CSATTGSTNEKLFF. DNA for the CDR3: TGCAGCGCAACTACAGGGTCTACTAATGAAAAACTGTTTTTT.

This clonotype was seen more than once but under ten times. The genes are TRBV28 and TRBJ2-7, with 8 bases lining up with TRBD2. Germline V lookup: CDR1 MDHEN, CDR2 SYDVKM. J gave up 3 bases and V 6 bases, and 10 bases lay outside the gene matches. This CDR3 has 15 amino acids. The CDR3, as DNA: TGTGCCAGCAGCCCCTCCCCGGGACTAGGCTACGAGCAGTACTTC. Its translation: CASSPSPGLGYEQYF.

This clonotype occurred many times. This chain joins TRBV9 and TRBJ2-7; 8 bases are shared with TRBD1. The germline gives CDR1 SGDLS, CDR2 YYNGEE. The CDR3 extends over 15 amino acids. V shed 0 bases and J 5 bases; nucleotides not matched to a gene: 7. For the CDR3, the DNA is TGTGCCAGCAGCGTAGATACAGGGGGTTTCGACGAGCAGTACTTC. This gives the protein CASSVDTGGFDEQYF.

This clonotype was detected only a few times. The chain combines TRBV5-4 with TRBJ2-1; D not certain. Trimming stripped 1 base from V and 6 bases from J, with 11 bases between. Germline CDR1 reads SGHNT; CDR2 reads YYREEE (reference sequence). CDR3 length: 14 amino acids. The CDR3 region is CASSLFYPGNEQFF. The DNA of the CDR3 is TGTGCCAGCAGCTTGTTTTATCCGGGCAATGAGCAGTTCTTC. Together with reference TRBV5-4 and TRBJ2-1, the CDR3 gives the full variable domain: ETGVTQSPTHLIKTRGQQVTLRCSSQSGHNTVSWYQQALGQGPQFIFQYYREEENGRGNFPPRFSGLQFPNYSSELNVNALELDDSALYLCASSLFYPGNEQFFGPGTRLTVL.

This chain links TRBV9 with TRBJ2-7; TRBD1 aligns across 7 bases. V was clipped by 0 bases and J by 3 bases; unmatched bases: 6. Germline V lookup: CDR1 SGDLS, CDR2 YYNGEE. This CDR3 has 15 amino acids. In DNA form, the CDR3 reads TGTGCCAGCAGCGTAGGGGGGACAGAGGTCTACGAGCAGTACTTC. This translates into CASSVGGTEVYEQYF. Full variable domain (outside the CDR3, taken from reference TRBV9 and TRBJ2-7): DSGVTQTPKHLITATGQRVTLRCSPRSGDLSVYWYQQSLDQGLQFLIQYYNGEERAKGNILERFSAQQFPDLHSELNLSSLELGDSALYFCASSVGGTEVYEQYFGPGTRLTVT.

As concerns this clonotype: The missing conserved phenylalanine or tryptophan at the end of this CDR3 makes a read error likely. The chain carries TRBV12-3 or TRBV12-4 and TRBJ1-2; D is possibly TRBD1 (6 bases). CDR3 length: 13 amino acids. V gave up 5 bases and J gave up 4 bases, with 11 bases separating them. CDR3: CASSPRGFYGYTL. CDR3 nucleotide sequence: TGTGCCAGCAGTCCCAGGGGATTCTATGGCTACACCTTA.

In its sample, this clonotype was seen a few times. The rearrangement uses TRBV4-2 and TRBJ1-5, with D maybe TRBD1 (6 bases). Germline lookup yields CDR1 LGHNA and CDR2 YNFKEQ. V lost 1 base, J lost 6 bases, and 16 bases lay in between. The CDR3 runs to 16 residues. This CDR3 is CASSQAVGASSQPQHF. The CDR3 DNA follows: TGTGCCAGCAGCCAAGCGGTGGGGGCGTCTAGTCAGCCCCAGCATTTT.

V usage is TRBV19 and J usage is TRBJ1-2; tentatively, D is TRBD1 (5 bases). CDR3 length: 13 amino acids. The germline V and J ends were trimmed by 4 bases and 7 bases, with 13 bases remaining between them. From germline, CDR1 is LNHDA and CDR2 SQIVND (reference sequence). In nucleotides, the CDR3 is TGTGCCAGTAGTACCGTGACAGACAGTGGCTACACCTTC. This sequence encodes CASSTVTDSGYTF.

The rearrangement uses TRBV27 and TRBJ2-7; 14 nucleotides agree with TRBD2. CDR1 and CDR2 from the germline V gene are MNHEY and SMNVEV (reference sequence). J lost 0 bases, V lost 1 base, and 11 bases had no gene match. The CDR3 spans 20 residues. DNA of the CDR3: TGTGCCAGCAGTTTATTCGGGCCAGTGGGACTAGCGGGGGCCTCCTACGAGCAGTACTTC. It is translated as CASSLFGPVGLAGASYEQYF.